These T cell receptor beta chains were read from a single sample in a study of T cell changes during pregnancy in multiple sclerosis. Libraries were prepared by immunoSEQ multiplex PCR; TCRdb keeps only in-frame clonotypes and omits some of them. The profile shows 40,000 to 45,000 clones, about 88% of them singletons. The sample here was CD4+ T cells from peripheral blood mononuclear cells, taken in the first trimester of pregnancy. These receptors were collected from a female donor with multiple sclerosis, enrolled in a pregnancy study. CDR3s include the opening cysteine and the closing phenylalanine or tryptophan. A D gene is named only where the DNA matches it firmly. Not all rows give a size; the values are once, few, many and, for expanded clones, a class.

DNA	CDR3	V	size	J	D
TGTGCCAGCAGCTTTGGGCCTAGCGGGACGGAGACCCAGTACTTC	CASSFGPSGTETQYF	TRBV5-4	.	TRBJ2-5	TRBD2
TGTGCCAGCAGTCCCAGGGGGGACTATGGCTACACCTTC	CASSPRGDYGYTF	TRBV27	.	TRBJ1-2	TRBD1
TGCGCCAGCAGCTTTGGCCCGGGGGTGAAAGAGACCCAGTACTTC	CASSFGPGVKETQYF	TRBV5-1	.	TRBJ2-5	.
TGTGCCTGGAGCGGCCCCCAGAGGGAGACCCAGTACTTC	CAWSGPQRETQYF	TRBV30	.	TRBJ2-5	.
TGCGCCAGCACCAAAGGAACAGGGGGCTCTGACTATGGCTACACCTTC	CASTKGTGGSDYGYTF	TRBV4-1	.	TRBJ1-2	TRBD1
TGTGCCACCCACAAGAACACCGGGGAGCTGTTTTTT	CATHKNTGELFF	TRBV5-4	.	TRBJ2-2	.
TGTGCCAGCAGTTACTCCACGGGACAGGGGTCTGAAGCTTTCTTT	CASSYSTGQGSEAFF	TRBV6-5	.	TRBJ1-1	TRBD1
TGCAGCGTTGATCCAACTAGCGGGAGAATCGGTGAGCAGTTCTTC	CSVDPTSGRIGEQFF	TRBV29-1	once	TRBJ2-1	TRBD2
TGTGCCAGCAGGGACAGGGGGACCGGGGAGCTGTTTTTT	CASRDRGTGELFF	TRBV6-4	.	TRBJ2-2	TRBD1
TGCGCCAGCAGCTTGGTTCAGGGGCCAGATACGCAGTATTTT	CASSLVQGPDTQYF	TRBV5-1	.	TRBJ2-3	.
TGTGCCAGCTCACCACGGGGGCCCACCGGGGAGCTGTTTTTT	CASSPRGPTGELFF	TRBV18	.	TRBJ2-2	.
TGTGCCAGCAGAACCCCTACAGGGGAAGCTTTCTTT	CASRTPTGEAFF	TRBV27	.	TRBJ1-1	.
TGTGCCAGTAGTATAAGGCGACAGGAAGGCGCTTTCTTT	CASSIRRQEGAFF	TRBV19	.	TRBJ1-1	.
TGTGCCAGCTCACCACCGATTGCCAACAGGGGGCAAGAGACCCAGTACTTC	CASSPPIANRGQETQYF	TRBV18	few	TRBJ2-5	TRBD1
TGTGCCAGCAGCTTGGCTTCCAGATATGCGGGAGAGACCCAGTACTTC	CASSLASRYAGETQYF	TRBV11-2	.	TRBJ2-5	.
TGTGCCAGCAGTCACCAACTTATGAACACTGAAGCTTTCTTT	CASSHQLMNTEAFF	TRBV6-6	.	TRBJ1-1	.
TGTGCCAGCAGTTTGGAGGGCTCAGGGTTCGAGCAGTACTTC	CASSLEGSGFEQYF	TRBV27	.	TRBJ2-7	.
TGTGCCAGCAGTGGCGGACTAGCGGGAGGGCCCTTATTTAATGAGCAGTTCTTC	CASSGGLAGGPLFNEQFF	TRBV27	.	TRBJ2-1	TRBD2
TGTGCCAGCAGCGCCGGGGACAGGGGGGCCTATGGCTACACCTTC	CASSAGDRGAYGYTF	TRBV9	.	TRBJ1-2	TRBD1
TGTGCCAGCAGAGACGGGACTAGCGGGAGTTACGAGCAGTACTTC	CASRDGTSGSYEQYF	TRBV6-5	.	TRBJ2-7	TRBD2
TGTGCCAGCAGTCTTCAGGGGGGCCCCTACAATGAGCAGTTCTTC	CASSLQGGPYNEQFF	TRBV6-5	.	TRBJ2-1	.
TGTGCCAGCAGCCCGGTCGGGACTAGCGGATCGGGCGAGCAGTTCTTC	CASSPVGTSGSGEQFF	TRBV7-2	once	TRBJ2-1	TRBD2
TGTGCCAGCAGCGTAGATCCTAGCGGGAGCTACAATGAGCAGTTCTTC	CASSVDPSGSYNEQFF	TRBV9	.	TRBJ2-1	TRBD2
TGCGCCAGCAGCGCCGACTCCTTCTACAATGAGCAGTTCTTC	CASSADSFYNEQFF	TRBV7-9	.	TRBJ2-1	.
TGTGCCAGCAGCCAAGATCCGGGACAGGGTCGGGAGCAGTACTTC	CASSQDPGQGREQYF	TRBV4-2	.	TRBJ2-7	TRBD1
TGTGCCAGCATCTTGGAAAGGAGACTAGCAGGCGAGCAGTACTTC	CASILERRLAGEQYF	TRBV2	once	TRBJ2-7	TRBD2
TGTGCCAGCAGCCTCCTTAGCGGGAGGGACCCCGGGGAGCTGTTTTTT	CASSLLSGRDPGELFF	TRBV7-2	once	TRBJ2-2	TRBD2
TGCAGCGTTGGGTGGGACAGCCTTATGAACACTGAAGCTTTCTTT	CSVGWDSLMNTEAFF	TRBV29-1	few	TRBJ1-1	TRBD1
TGTGCCAGCTCACCCTCCACAGATACGCAGTATTTT	CASSPSTDTQYF	TRBV18	.	TRBJ2-3	.
TGTGCCAGCAGCCAAGAAGGGGGCTCAGGGCGGCAGCCCCAGCATTTT	CASSQEGGSGRQPQHF	TRBV4-2	.	TRBJ1-5	TRBD1
TGTGCCAGCCAAGACAGGGATGGCTACACCTTC	CASQDRDGYTF	TRBV19	.	TRBJ1-2	TRBD1
TGTGCCAGCAGCCTGCTTACTAGCTTGTCCTACGAGCAGTACTTC	CASSLLTSLSYEQYF	TRBV7-2	.	TRBJ2-7	.
TGCGCCAGCAGCCCCCTGGGACTAGCGGGCAAATACAATGAGCAGTTCTTC	CASSPLGLAGKYNEQFF	TRBV4-1	once	TRBJ2-1	TRBD2